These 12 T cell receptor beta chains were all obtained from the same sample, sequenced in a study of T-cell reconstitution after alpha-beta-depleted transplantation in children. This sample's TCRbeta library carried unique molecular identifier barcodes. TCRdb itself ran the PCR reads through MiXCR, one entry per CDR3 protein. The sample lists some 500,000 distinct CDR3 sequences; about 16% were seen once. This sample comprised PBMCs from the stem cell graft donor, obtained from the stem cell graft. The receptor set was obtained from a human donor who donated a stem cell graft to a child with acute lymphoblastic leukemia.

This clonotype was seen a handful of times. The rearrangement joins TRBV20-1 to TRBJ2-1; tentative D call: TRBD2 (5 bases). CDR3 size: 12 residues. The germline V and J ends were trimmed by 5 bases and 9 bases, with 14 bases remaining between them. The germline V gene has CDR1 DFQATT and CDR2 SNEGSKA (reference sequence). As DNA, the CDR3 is TGCAGTGCTCAGGAGGCTTGGTTTGAGCAGTTCTTC. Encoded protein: CSAQEAWFEQFF.

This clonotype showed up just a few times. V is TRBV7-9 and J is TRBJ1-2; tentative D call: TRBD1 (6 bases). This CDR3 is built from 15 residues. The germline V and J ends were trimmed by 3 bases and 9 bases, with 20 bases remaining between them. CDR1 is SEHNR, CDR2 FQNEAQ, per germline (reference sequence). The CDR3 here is CASSFRDTLPGRYTF. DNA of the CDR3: TGTGCCAGCAGCTTTCGGGACACCCTGCCTGGACGCTACACCTTC.

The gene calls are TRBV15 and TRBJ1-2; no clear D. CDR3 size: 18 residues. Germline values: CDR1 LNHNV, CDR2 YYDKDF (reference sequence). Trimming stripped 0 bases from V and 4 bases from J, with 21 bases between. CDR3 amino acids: CATSRDPDEGPFLYGYTF. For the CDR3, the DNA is TGTGCCACCAGCAGAGATCCTGACGAAGGGCCGTTCCTCTATGGCTACACCTTC.

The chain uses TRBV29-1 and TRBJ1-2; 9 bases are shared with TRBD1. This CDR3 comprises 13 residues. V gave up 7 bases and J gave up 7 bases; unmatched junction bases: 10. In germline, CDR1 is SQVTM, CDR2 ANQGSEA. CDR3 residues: CSGTGTGRTGYTF. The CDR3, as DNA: TGCAGCGGGACCGGGACAGGGCGGACTGGCTACACCTTC.

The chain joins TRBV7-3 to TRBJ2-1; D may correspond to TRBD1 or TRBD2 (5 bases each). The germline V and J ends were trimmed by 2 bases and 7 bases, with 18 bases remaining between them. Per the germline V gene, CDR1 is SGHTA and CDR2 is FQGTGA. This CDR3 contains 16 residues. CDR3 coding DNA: TGTGCCAGCAGCTTATGGGCCGGGACGGTGAGGAATGAGCAGTTCTTC. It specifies CASSLWAGTVRNEQFF.

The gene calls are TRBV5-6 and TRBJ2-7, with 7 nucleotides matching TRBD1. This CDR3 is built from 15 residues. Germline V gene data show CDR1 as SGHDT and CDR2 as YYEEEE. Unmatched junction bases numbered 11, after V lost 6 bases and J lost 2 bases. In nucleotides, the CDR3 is TGTGCCAGCACCTCCACAGGGGATGATCCCTACGAGCAGTACTTC. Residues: CASTSTGDDPYEQYF. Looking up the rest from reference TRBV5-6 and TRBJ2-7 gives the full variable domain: DAGVTQSPTHLIKTRGQQVTLRCSPKSGHDTVSWYQQALGQGPQFIFQYYEEEERQRGNFPDRFSGHQFPNYSSELNVNALLLGDSALYLCASTSTGDDPYEQYFGPGTRLTVT.

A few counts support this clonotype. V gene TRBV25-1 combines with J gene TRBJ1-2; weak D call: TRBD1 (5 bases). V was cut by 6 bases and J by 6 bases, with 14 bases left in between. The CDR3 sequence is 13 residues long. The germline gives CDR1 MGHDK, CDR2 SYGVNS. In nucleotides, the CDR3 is TGTGCCAGCAGCTTATCAGGGCTGAATGGCTACACCTTC. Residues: CASSLSGLNGYTF.

The CDR3: CASSRLSGGSYEQYF. The CDR3 coding sequence is TGTGCCAGCAGCCGCCTGAGCGGGGGCTCCTACGAGCAGTACTTC. This chain joins TRBV6-1 and TRBJ2-7; TRBD2 matches at 8 bases. The CDR3 runs to 15 residues. With 6 bases clipped from V and 0 bases from J, the junction kept 7 bases outside the gene matches. The germline gives CDR1 MNHNS, CDR2 SASEGT.

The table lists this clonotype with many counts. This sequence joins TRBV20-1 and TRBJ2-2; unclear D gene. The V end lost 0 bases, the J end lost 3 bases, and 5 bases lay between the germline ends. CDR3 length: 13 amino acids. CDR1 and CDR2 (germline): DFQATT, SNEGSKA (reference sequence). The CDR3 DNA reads TGCAGTGCTAGAGATCTGGACACCGGGGAGCTGTTTTTT. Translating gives CSARDLDTGELFF.

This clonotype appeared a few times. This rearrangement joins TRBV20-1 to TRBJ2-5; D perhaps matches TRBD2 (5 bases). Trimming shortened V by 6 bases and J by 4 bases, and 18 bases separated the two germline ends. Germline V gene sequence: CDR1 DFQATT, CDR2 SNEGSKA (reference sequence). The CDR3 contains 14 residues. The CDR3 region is CSAPPPGFGETQYF. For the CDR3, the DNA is TGCAGTGCCCCCCCACCGGGGTTCGGAGAGACCCAGTACTTC.

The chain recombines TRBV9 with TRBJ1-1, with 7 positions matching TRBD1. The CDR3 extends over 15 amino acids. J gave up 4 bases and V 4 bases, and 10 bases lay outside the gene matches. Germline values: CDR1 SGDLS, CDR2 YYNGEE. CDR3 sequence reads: CASSPRGGESTEAFF. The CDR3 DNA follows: TGTGCCAGCAGCCCTAGAGGGGGCGAAAGCACTGAAGCTTTCTTT.

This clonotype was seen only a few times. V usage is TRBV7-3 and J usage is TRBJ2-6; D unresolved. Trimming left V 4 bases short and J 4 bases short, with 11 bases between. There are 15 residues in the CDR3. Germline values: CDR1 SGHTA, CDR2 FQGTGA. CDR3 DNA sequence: TGTGCCAGCAGCTCCCAAGCGACCGGGGCCAACGTCCTGACTTTC. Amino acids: CASSSQATGANVLTF. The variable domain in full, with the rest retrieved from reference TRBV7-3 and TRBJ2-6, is GAGVSQTPSNKVTEKGKYVELRCDPISGHTALYWYRQSLGQGPEFLIYFQGTGAADDSGLPNDRFFAVRPEGSVSTLKIQRTERGDSAVYLCASSSQATGANVLTFGAGSRLTVL.